The rows below give T cell receptor beta chains drawn from one sample of a study of neurological immune-mediated disorders. Using its own MiXCR run on the 5' RACE reads, TCRdb lists one record per CDR3 protein. This repertoire shows under 15,000 distinct CDR3 sequences, about 13% found once; its top ten account for about 40%. Specimen: CD8+ T cells from blood. The receptor set was obtained from a female donor with HTLV-1-associated myelopathy (HAM/TSP). Both conserved end residues are part of each CDR3. The D gene is left open where the match is weak. Size tells how often a clone was seen (once, few, many) or the class of an expanded clone, and some rows leave it out.

V: TRBV19
J: TRBJ2-7
length: 13
size: NA
D: NA
CDR3: CASSIAVTYEQYF
DNA: TGTGCCAGTAGTATTGCGGTAACCTACGAGCAGTACTTC

V: TRBV7-2
J: TRBJ1-5
length: 16
size: few
D: NA
CDR3: CASSLVEGPYNQPQHF
DNA: TGTGCCAGCAGCTTAGTTGAGGGCCCCTACAATCAGCCCCAGCATTTT

V: TRBV4-1
J: TRBJ2-7
length: 17
size: few
D: TRBD2
CDR3: CASSLTPLLAGSHEQYF
DNA: TGCGCCAGCAGCCTTACCCCTCTACTAGCGGGATCTCACGAGCAGTACTTC

V: TRBV7-2
J: TRBJ1-5
length: 15
size: many
D: NA
CDR3: CASSLNGQFNQPQHF
DNA: TGTGCCAGCAGCTTAAACGGACAGTTCAATCAGCCCCAGCATTTT

V: TRBV6-1
J: TRBJ1-1
length: 14
size: many
D: NA
CDR3: CASSELDTGTEAFF
DNA: TGTGCCAGCAGTGAACTAGACACGGGCACTGAAGCTTTCTTT

V: TRBV7-6
J: TRBJ2-1
length: 14
size: many
D: NA
CDR3: CASSLGGRYNEQFF
DNA: TGTGCCAGCAGCTTGGGGGGCAGGTACAATGAGCAGTTCTTC

V: TRBV29-1
J: TRBJ2-7
length: 13
size: many
D: NA
CDR3: CSVTTPGVYEQYF
DNA: TGCAGCGTTACGACCCCTGGGGTATACGAGCAGTACTTC

V: TRBV29-1
J: TRBJ2-7
length: 13
size: many
D: NA
CDR3: CSVLVDLTYEQYF
DNA: TGCAGCGTCCTGGTGGATTTAACCTACGAGCAGTACTTC

V: TRBV7-8
J: TRBJ2-7
length: 14
size: many
D: NA
CDR3: CASSCSQGSCEQYF
DNA: TGTGCCAGCAGCTGTAGTCAGGGAAGCTGCGAGCAGTACTTC

V: TRBV7-9
J: TRBJ1-1
length: 11
size: many
D: NA
CDR3: CASSPLAEAFF
DNA: TGTGCCAGCAGCCCCCTCGCTGAAGCTTTCTTT

V: TRBV11-3
J: TRBJ1-1
length: 17
size: many
D: TRBD1
CDR3: CASINRDRGPVGTEAFF
DNA: TGTGCCAGCATAAACCGGGACAGGGGGCCCGTTGGCACTGAAGCTTTCTTT

V: TRBV6-6
J: TRBJ2-7
length: 16
size: few
D: TRBD2
CDR3: CASSYSRADAGGEQYF
DNA: TGTGCCAGCAGTTACTCCAGGGCCGATGCGGGGGGCGAGCAGTACTTC

V: TRBV4-1
J: TRBJ2-7
length: 15
size: many
D: NA
CDR3: CASSQLGMGAYEQYF
DNA: TGCGCCAGCAGCCAATTGGGGATGGGAGCCTACGAGCAGTACTTC

V: TRBV4-1
J: TRBJ2-1
length: 16
size: many
D: TRBD2
CDR3: CASRARLAGGSDEQFF
DNA: TGCGCCAGCAGGGCTCGACTAGCGGGAGGGAGTGATGAGCAGTTCTTC

V: TRBV27
J: TRBJ2-4
length: 16
size: many
D: NA
CDR3: CASKTLIRGSKNIQYF
DNA: TGTGCCAGCAAAACCCTTATTCGGGGATCCAAAAACATTCAGTACTTC

V: TRBV13
J: TRBJ2-1
length: 18
size: NA
D: TRBD2
CDR3: CASSFEAGALSSYNEQFF
DNA: TGTGCCAGCAGCTTCGAAGCGGGAGCCCTCAGCTCCTACAATGAGCAGTTCTTC

V: TRBV7-8
J: TRBJ2-6
length: 19
size: many
D: NA
CDR3: CASSLEGHPLSRGANVLTF
DNA: TGTGCCAGCAGCTTAGAAGGACACCCTCTCTCGCGTGGGGCCAACGTCCTGACTTTC

V: TRBV4-1
J: TRBJ2-1
length: 15
size: many
D: NA
CDR3: CASSQDPDPYNEQFF
DNA: TGCGCCAGCAGCCAAGATCCGGACCCCTACAATGAGCAGTTCTTC

V: TRBV4-2
J: TRBJ2-7
length: 16
size: many
D: TRBD1
CDR3: CASSQETGTGGYEQYF
DNA: TGTGCCAGCAGCCAAGAGACCGGGACAGGGGGCTACGAGCAGTACTTC

V: TRBV5-1
J: TRBJ2-3
length: 17
size: many
D: TRBD2
CDR3: CASSVGTSGGDTDTQYF
DNA: TGCGCCAGCAGCGTTGGGACTAGCGGGGGAGACACAGATACGCAGTATTTT

V: TRBV20-1
J: TRBJ2-3
length: 14
size: medium-sized
D: TRBD2
CDR3: CSARAGGGTDTQYF
DNA: TGCAGTGCTAGGGCGGGGGGCGGTACAGATACGCAGTATTTT

V: TRBV7-2
J: TRBJ2-1
length: 14
size: many
D: TRBD1
CDR3: CASSLSESGQWQFF
DNA: TGTGCCAGCAGCTTATCAGAGTCGGGACAGTGGCAGTTCTTC

V: TRBV7-9
J: TRBJ2-2
length: 16
size: many
D: TRBD2
CDR3: CASWLLAGGVSGELFF
DNA: TGTGCCAGCTGGCTGCTGGCGGGAGGAGTCTCCGGGGAGCTGTTTTTT

V: TRBV7-9
J: TRBJ1-6
length: 15
size: many
D: TRBD1
CDR3: CASSLVRDRESPLHF
DNA: TGTGCCAGCAGCTTAGTCCGGGACAGGGAATCACCCCTCCACTTT

V: TRBV7-8
J: TRBJ2-7
length: 17
size: NA
D: TRBD1
CDR3: CASSFRDRGSPSYEQYF
DNA: TGTGCCAGCAGCTTCCGGGACAGGGGTTCCCCCTCCTACGAGCAGTACTTC

V: TRBV27
J: TRBJ1-2
length: 13
size: many
D: NA
CDR3: CASSSAGGYGYTF
DNA: TGTGCCAGCTCCTCCGCGGGTGGCTATGGCTACACCTTC

V: TRBV5-1
J: TRBJ2-7
length: 15
size: many
D: NA
CDR3: CARKLGTRRKYEQYF
DNA: TGCGCCAGGAAGCTTGGAACCAGACGGAAATACGAGCAGTACTTC

V: TRBV7-6
J: TRBJ2-7
length: 15
size: many
D: TRBD2
CDR3: CASSQGSGLVYEQYF
DNA: TGTGCCAGCAGCCAGGGGTCGGGACTAGTTTACGAGCAGTACTTC

V: TRBV5-5
J: TRBJ2-7
length: 16
size: many
D: TRBD1
CDR3: CASSFHWTGPSYEQYF
DNA: TGTGCCAGCAGCTTTCATTGGACAGGGCCCTCCTACGAGCAGTACTTC

V: TRBV9
J: TRBJ2-2
length: 16
size: NA
D: TRBD1
CDR3: CASSARDRGNTGELFF
DNA: TGTGCCAGCAGCGCCCGGGACAGGGGGAACACCGGGGAGCTGTTTTTT

V: TRBV4-1
J: TRBJ2-2
length: 17
size: large
D: TRBD2
CDR3: CASSQRPAGGFTGELFF
DNA: TGCGCCAGCAGCCAAAGACCAGCGGGGGGTTTCACCGGGGAGCTGTTTTTT

V: TRBV27
J: TRBJ2-7
length: 15
size: many
D: NA
CDR3: CASSSIIPGVAEQYF
DNA: TGTGCCAGCAGTTCAATTATTCCAGGGGTCGCTGAGCAGTACTTC

V: TRBV3-1
J: TRBJ2-7
length: 14
size: many
D: TRBD2
CDR3: CASSPAGGPYEQYF
DNA: TGTGCCAGCAGCCCCGCGGGGGGGCCCTACGAGCAGTACTTC

V: TRBV19
J: TRBJ1-5
length: 15
size: many
D: NA
CDR3: CASSPVPGVNQPQHF
DNA: TGTGCCAGTAGTCCTGTCCCCGGAGTCAATCAGCCCCAGCATTTT

V: TRBV18
J: TRBJ2-1
length: 15
size: many
D: TRBD2
CDR3: CASSTLAGEGNEQFF
DNA: TGTGCCAGCTCAACACTAGCGGGGGAAGGTAATGAGCAGTTCTTC

V: TRBV9
J: TRBJ1-2
length: 15
size: NA
D: NA
CDR3: CASSGPGPGLVGYTF
DNA: TGTGCCAGCAGCGGGCCGGGCCCCGGGTTGGTAGGCTACACCTTC

V: TRBV3-1
J: TRBJ2-3
length: 16
size: NA
D: TRBD2
CDR3: CTSSYPAGGSTDTKYF
DNA: TGTACCAGTAGCTACCCAGCGGGGGGCAGCACAGATACGAAGTATTTT

V: TRBV14
J: TRBJ2-3
length: 16
size: many
D: NA
CDR3: CASSQEPPLGADTQYF
DNA: TGTGCCAGCAGCCAAGAGCCACCGCTGGGGGCAGATACGCAGTATTTT

V: TRBV27
J: TRBJ2-1
length: 14
size: many
D: NA
CDR3: CASRRAGPNNEQFF
DNA: TGTGCCAGCCGCCGGGCGGGCCCAAACAATGAGCAGTTCTTC

V: TRBV4-1
J: TRBJ2-3
length: 16
size: many
D: NA
CDR3: CASSQADVSSTDTQYF
DNA: TGCGCCAGCAGCCAAGCGGACGTTTCTAGCACAGATACGCAGTATTTT

V: TRBV5-1
J: TRBJ1-6
length: 15
size: many
D: NA
CDR3: CASSPTGGIGSPLHF
DNA: TGCGCCAGCAGCCCCACGGGGGGGATTGGATCACCCCTCCACTTT

V: TRBV4-2
J: TRBJ2-1
length: 19
size: many
D: TRBD2
CDR3: CASSQGLAGASRTYNEQFF
DNA: TGTGCCAGCAGCCAGGGACTAGCGGGAGCGTCGAGGACCTACAATGAGCAGTTCTTC

V: TRBV5-1
J: TRBJ2-1
length: 15
size: many
D: NA
CDR3: CASSSGTSRVDEQFF
DNA: TGCGCCAGCAGCAGCGGAACTAGCCGGGTCGATGAGCAGTTCTTC

V: TRBV7-8
J: TRBJ1-5
length: 12
size: few
D: NA
CDR3: CASSLGGGPQHF
DNA: TGTGCCAGCAGCTTAGGGGGAGGGCCCCAGCATTTT

V: TRBV5-6
J: TRBJ2-1
length: 15
size: many
D: NA
CDR3: CASSPGAGLGNEQFF
DNA: TGTGCCAGCAGCCCGGGGGCAGGGCTAGGAAATGAGCAGTTCTTC

V: TRBV11-3
J: TRBJ1-1
length: 13
size: many
D: NA
CDR3: CASSYNEGTEAFF
DNA: TGTGCCAGCAGCTACAACGAGGGGACTGAAGCTTTCTTT

V: TRBV7-9
J: TRBJ2-7
length: 14
size: many
D: TRBD2
CDR3: CASSYGLAGYEQYF
DNA: TGTGCCAGCAGCTATGGACTAGCGGGATACGAGCAGTACTTC

V: TRBV29-1
J: TRBJ2-7
length: 14
size: medium-sized
D: NA
CDR3: CSVEWGEAGYEQYF
DNA: TGCAGCGTTGAATGGGGGGAAGCGGGCTACGAGCAGTACTTC

V: TRBV9
J: TRBJ1-2
length: 12
size: many
D: TRBD1
CDR3: CASSADREGYTF
DNA: TGTGCCAGCAGCGCCGACAGGGAAGGCTACACCTTC

V: TRBV6-2/TRBV6-3
J: TRBJ2-3
length: 14
size: many
D: NA
CDR3: CASSPTTDTDTQYF
DNA: TGTGCCAGCAGCCCTACGACAGATACAGATACGCAGTATTTT

V: TRBV9
J: TRBJ1-1
length: 12
size: many
D: NA
CDR3: CASSVGGTEAFF
DNA: TGTGCCAGCAGCGTAGGAGGAACTGAAGCTTTCTTT

V: TRBV6-5
J: TRBJ2-1
length: 14
size: many
D: TRBD2
CDR3: CASSGLAGLSEQFF
DNA: TGTGCCAGCAGTGGACTAGCGGGGTTATCTGAGCAGTTCTTC

V: TRBV10-3
J: TRBJ2-7
length: 14
size: many
D: NA
CDR3: CAISDPAGRYEQYF
DNA: TGTGCCATCAGTGACCCGGCAGGGAGGTACGAGCAGTACTTC

V: TRBV7-9
J: TRBJ2-3
length: 15
size: NA
D: TRBD2
CDR3: CARRTRGGSPDTQYF
DNA: TGTGCCAGAAGAACCCGGGGGGGTAGCCCAGATACGCAGTATTTT